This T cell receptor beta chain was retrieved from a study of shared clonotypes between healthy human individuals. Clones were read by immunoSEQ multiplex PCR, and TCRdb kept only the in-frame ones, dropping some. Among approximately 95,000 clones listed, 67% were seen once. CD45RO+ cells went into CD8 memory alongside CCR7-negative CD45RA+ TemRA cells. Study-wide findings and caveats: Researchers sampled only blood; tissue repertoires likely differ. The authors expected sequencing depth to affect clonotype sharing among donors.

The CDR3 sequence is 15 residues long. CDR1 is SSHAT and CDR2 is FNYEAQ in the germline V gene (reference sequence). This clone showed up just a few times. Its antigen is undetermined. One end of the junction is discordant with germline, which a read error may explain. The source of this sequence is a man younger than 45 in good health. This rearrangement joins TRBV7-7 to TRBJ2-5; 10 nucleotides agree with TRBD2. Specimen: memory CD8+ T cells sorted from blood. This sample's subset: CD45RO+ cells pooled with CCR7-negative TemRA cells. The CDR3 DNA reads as TGTGCTAGCAGCTTAGAGGCTAGCGGGAGTGAGACCCAGTACTTC. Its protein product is CASSLEASGSETQYF.